This T cell receptor beta chain is drawn from a study of blood T cell repertoires in COVID-19. At the level of the study: PBMCs, B-cell-depleted T cells, or T cells provided the cDNA or gDNA that made up the material.

The CDR3 spans 13 residues. The germline V and J ends were trimmed by 5 bases and 5 bases, with 9 bases remaining between them. Germline values: CDR1 SNHLY, CDR2 FYNNEI. For this clone: Different DNA sequences within this sample yield the same CDR3.

Authors' processing steps: Amplification from reference gene primers served as the basis for estimated nucleated cell counts. Some clones are missing from TCRdb's copy, which holds only in-frame ones; the method was immunoSEQ multiplex PCR. V, J and clone size are those of that table, while D and trimming were read from the DNA. The sample holds more than 200,000 clones; about 88% are singletons and the top ten take more than 4.5%. This clonotype originated in a woman between 55 and 75 years old with COVID-19, enrolled during active disease. The specimen sequenced was peripheral blood. This rearrangement joins TRBV2 to TRBJ1-4, with a weak D call TRBD1 (5 bases). CDR3 coding DNA: TGTGCCAGCAGTAGGGGTGGGAATGAAAAACTGTTTTTT. It is translated as CASSRGGNEKLFF.